These T cell receptor beta chains were read from a single sample in a study of vaccination and CD4 T cells after COVID-19. The antigens for these receptors are not known. In TCRdb, the PCR reads were re-called with MiXCR into one record per CDR3 protein. The sample yields roughly 16,000 distinct CDR3 sequences, 40% to 55% seen once. Sequenced sample: CD4+ T cells from blood, cultured in vitro. The receptors originated from a human donor who had recovered from COVID-19. The CDR3 runs from the conserved cysteine through the conserved F or W. The D gene is left open where the match is weak. The size field is filled for only some rows; it gives once, few, many or a size class.

V	D	J	size	CDR3	DNA
TRBV5-1	-	TRBJ1-2	few	CASTYADPGRGGHTF	TGCGCCAGCACTTACGCCGATCCGGGAAGGGGCGGCCACACCTTC
TRBV6-5	TRBD1	TRBJ2-7	few	CASSYRQGANYEQYF	TGTGCCAGCAGCTACAGACAGGGGGCTAACTACGAGCAGTACTTC
TRBV27	-	TRBJ2-3	few	CASSRRFSRDTQYF	TGTGCCAGCAGCCGGCGTTTTTCAAGAGATACGCAGTATTTT
TRBV24-1	TRBD1	TRBJ2-2	-	CATSDRSLDRHRRVDTGELFF	TGTGCCACCAGTGATCGATCTCTGGACAGGCACCGTCGGGTTGACACCGGGGAGCTGTTTTTT
TRBV7-2	-	TRBJ1-5	few	CASSQFGSNQPQHF	TGTGCCAGCAGCCAATTCGGCAGCAATCAGCCCCAGCATTTT
TRBV12-3/TRBV12-4	-	TRBJ1-1	-	CASTWGLTGRFRAFF	TGTGCCAGCACCTGGGGCCTGACTGGTCGCTTTAGAGCTTTCTTT
TRBV5-4	-	TRBJ1-1	-	CASSSGQPGANTEAFF	TGTGCCAGCAGCTCGGGACAACCAGGGGCGAACACTGAAGCTTTCTTT
TRBV20-1	-	TRBJ1-1	-	CSASGRQGGTEAFF	TGCAGTGCTAGTGGGCGCCAAGGGGGCACTGAAGCTTTCTTT
TRBV6-1	-	TRBJ2-7	-	CASRTSYEQYF	TGTGCCAGCAGGACCTCCTACGAGCAGTACTTC
TRBV28	-	TRBJ1-6	-	CASSETFRGSPLHF	TGTGCCAGCAGTGAAACCTTCCGGGGCTCACCCCTCCACTTT
TRBV20-1	-	TRBJ1-5	few	CSARDSWAGDGSNQPQHF	TGCAGTGCTAGAGACTCATGGGCGGGGGATGGAAGCAATCAGCCCCAGCATTTT
TRBV11-3	TRBD2	TRBJ2-1	-	CASSPDREVEFF	TGTGCCAGCAGCCCCGACCGGGAGGTTGAGTTCTTC
TRBV5-1	-	TRBJ1-2	-	CASSPEGSRGYTF	TGCGCCAGCAGCCCCGAGGGCAGTCGGGGCTACACCTTC
TRBV7-2	-	TRBJ1-5	-	CASSLMEGQPQHF	TGTGCCAGCAGCTTGATGGAGGGGCAGCCCCAGCATTTT
TRBV5-1	-	TRBJ1-2	-	CASSLSLGEVRGYTF	TGCGCCAGCAGCTTGTCTCTCGGGGAGGTTCGTGGCTACACCTTC
TRBV7-2	-	TRBJ2-2	few	CASSLMLLENTGELFF	TGTGCCAGCAGCCTGATGTTGCTAGAGAACACCGGGGAGCTGTTTTTT
TRBV7-8	-	TRBJ1-5	-	CASNALIGGDSNQPQHF	TGTGCCAGCAACGCACTGATAGGGGGGGATAGCAATCAGCCCCAGCATTTT
TRBV7-2	-	TRBJ2-4	few	CASSARQNIQYF	TGTGCCAGCAGCGCCCGACAGAACATTCAGTACTTC
TRBV7-3	-	TRBJ1-2	-	CASSPRGGTDNYGYTF	TGTGCCAGCAGCCCCCGGGGGGGGACGGACAACTATGGCTACACCTTC
TRBV7-2	-	TRBJ1-2	few	CASSLWTAGYTF	TGTGCCAGCAGCCTTTGGACAGCTGGCTACACCTTC
TRBV6-2/TRBV6-3	-	TRBJ1-1	once	CASSTSPVRANTEAFF	TGTGCCAGCAGTACTTCCCCCGTCAGGGCGAACACTGAAGCTTTCTTT
TRBV23-1	-	TRBJ2-7	-	CASSPLQARRGYEQYF	TGCGCCAGCAGTCCACTACAAGCCCGCCGGGGGTACGAGCAGTACTTC
TRBV7-2	-	TRBJ1-5	few	CASSLAGGGNQPQHF	TGTGCCAGCAGCTTAGCTGGGGGCGGCAATCAGCCCCAGCATTTT
TRBV6-2/TRBV6-3	-	TRBJ1-5	-	CASSWGRAVQPQHF	TGTGCCAGCAGTTGGGGCAGGGCTGTTCAGCCCCAGCATTTT
TRBV6-2/TRBV6-3	-	TRBJ2-5	-	CATFQGTLEETQYF	TGTGCCACCTTCCAAGGGACACTGGAGGAGACCCAGTACTTC
TRBV7-3	TRBD1	TRBJ2-2	-	CASSLTTGAGELFF	TGTGCCAGCAGCTTAACTACAGGGGCCGGGGAGCTGTTTTTT
TRBV24-1	-	TRBJ2-2	-	CATRLAGELFF	TGTGCCACCAGGCTAGCCGGGGAGCTGTTTTTT
TRBV28	-	TRBJ2-5	few	CASSTTGTARWQTQYF	TGTGCCAGCAGTACCACCGGGACTGCAAGGTGGCAGACCCAGTACTTC
TRBV19	TRBD2	TRBJ2-1	-	CASSSGLAGDGDEQFF	TGTGCCAGTAGTTCAGGACTAGCGGGAGATGGTGATGAGCAGTTCTTC
TRBV6-5	TRBD1	TRBJ1-4	once	CASSYSTGGGNEKLFF	TGTGCCAGCAGTTACTCAACAGGGGGCGGTAATGAAAAACTGTTTTTT
TRBV7-2	TRBD1	TRBJ1-1	-	CASSLVGTGVPEAFF	TGTGCCAGCAGCTTGGTCGGGACAGGGGTTCCTGAAGCTTTCTTT
TRBV27	-	TRBJ1-1	once	CASNPQGSDTEAFF	TGTGCCAGCAATCCCCAGGGGTCGGACACTGAAGCTTTCTTT
TRBV11-3	-	TRBJ2-3	-	CASSLSGDSTDTQYF	TGTGCCAGCAGCTTAAGTGGAGACTCCACAGATACGCAGTATTTT
TRBV5-1	TRBD1	TRBJ1-6	-	CASSLGPGQGGSPLHF	TGCGCCAGCAGCTTGGGTCCGGGACAGGGGGGATCACCCCTCCACTTT
TRBV20-1	-	TRBJ2-1	-	CSARDLIVGEQFF	TGCAGTGCTAGAGATTTGATAGTCGGTGAGCAGTTCTTC
TRBV11-2	-	TRBJ1-1	-	CASSRQIQGRTEAFF	TGTGCCAGCAGCCGCCAGATCCAGGGTCGCACTGAAGCTTTCTTT
TRBV29-1	-	TRBJ2-5	-	CSVEWGRGETQYF	TGCAGCGTTGAATGGGGGCGGGGAGAGACCCAGTACTTC
TRBV20-1	-	TRBJ2-7	-	CSAENQGGHGTYEQYF	TGCAGTGCTGAGAACCAGGGGGGACACGGAACCTACGAGCAGTACTTC
TRBV20-1	-	TRBJ2-1	medium-sized	CSAEGGSYNEQFF	TGCAGTGCAGAGGGTGGGTCCTACAATGAGCAGTTCTTC
TRBV7-6	TRBD2	TRBJ2-2	few	CASSSPWGAGGPIQDTGELFF	TGTGCCAGCAGCTCGCCTTGGGGGGCGGGAGGGCCAATTCAGGACACCGGGGAGCTGTTTTTT
TRBV11-3	-	TRBJ1-1	-	CASSYPGVTEAFF	TGTGCCAGCAGTTACCCCGGGGTAACTGAAGCTTTCTTT
TRBV6-5	TRBD1	TRBJ1-1	-	CASSSYRGLRATEAFF	TGTGCCAGCAGTTCATACAGGGGGCTTCGGGCAACTGAAGCTTTCTTT
TRBV28	-	TRBJ2-7	-	CASIIGGRYTPHEQYF	TGTGCCAGCATCATAGGTGGCCGTTACACCCCCCACGAGCAGTACTTC
TRBV6-1	TRBD2	TRBJ2-1	-	CASSASGRGGFYNEQFF	TGTGCCAGCAGTGCCTCTGGGCGGGGGGGTTTTTACAATGAGCAGTTCTTC
TRBV5-5	-	TRBJ1-2	-	CASSLAAGYGYTF	TGTGCCAGCAGCTTGGCGGCAGGGTATGGCTACACCTTC
TRBV6-2/TRBV6-3	-	TRBJ1-2	few	CASSYRTRKPNYGYTF	TGTGCCAGCAGTTACAGGACCAGAAAACCGAACTATGGCTACACCTTC
TRBV10-3	-	TRBJ1-3	-	CAIRPGVNSGNTIYF	TGTGCCATCCGTCCCGGGGTGAACTCTGGAAACACCATATATTTT
TRBV6-5	-	TRBJ1-2	-	CASSYSENNYGYTF	TGTGCCAGCAGTTACTCCGAAAATAACTATGGCTACACCTTC
TRBV23-1	TRBD1	TRBJ1-1	once	CASSPPHRGRDTEAFF	TGCGCCAGCAGTCCCCCCCACAGGGGGCGGGACACTGAAGCTTTCTTT